This entry concerns a single T cell receptor (beta chain). This clonotype appeared a single time. The antigen it recognizes is unknown. The input lacks base qualities; no much larger clone sits a single base away. Support from one read is weak. The instrument given in TCRdb is Illumina NovaSeq 6000. cDNA libraries for TCRalpha and TCRbeta were prepared by 5'RACE using constant-segment primers, with sample barcodes and unique molecular identifiers added. RNA was extracted from every sample with Trizol reagent. The libraries were amplified in two PCR steps, and the second step added a second sample barcode and Illumina TruSeq adapters. Sequencing of the libraries was done on an Illumina NovaSeq, producing 2 x 150 bp paired-end reads. On the authors' methods: With migec v1.2.7, reads were demultiplexed and then collapsed into UMI-guided consensus sequences. With mixcr v2.1.11, UMI consensuses were aligned to TRA and TRB V and J templates and assembled into clonotypes. Clonotypes were classified as expanded or contracted when called significant by both edgeR and NoisET, with noise models trained on biological replicates. For edgeR calls, a false discovery rate-adjusted p below 0.01 and a log2 fold-change threshold of 1 were applied. As an exploratory analysis of dynamics, max-normalized trajectories of the 1000 most abundant clonotypes were examined by PCA with hierarchical clustering. Separately sequenced CD4+ and CD8+ repertoires were used to assign a CD4 or CD8 phenotype to each responding clone. The raw public data were reprocessed by TCRdb itself: fastp quality trimming at Q25, MiXCR clonotype calling, in-frame beta chains only. Rows with one shared CDR3 protein collapse into an entry with the most common genes and DNA. TCRdb, not the original authors, processed these V and J calls. This sample holds fewer than 300,000 distinct CDR3 sequences; roughly 17% were observed only once. The ten largest clones capture more than 20% of the sample.

Ficoll-Paque density gradient centrifugation was the method used to isolate PBMCs. The source of the sample is a study of T-cell memory formation after mild COVID-19 (dated by TCRdb to the early 2020s). General notes on the study: TCR sequence clusters from the two donors were found to be largely donor specific. T-cell clones expanding and contracting after mild COVID-19 in two donors were tracked by longitudinal TCRalpha and TCRbeta repertoire sequencing. The cohort was made up of two young adult volunteers, one female and one male, who were previously healthy. The research as a whole found: Only a couple of mild cases were covered in the study, and larger cohorts including severe cases with pre-infection samples were considered necessary. The second-wave clones that peaked on day 37 were not confirmed to be SARS-CoV-2 specific. Some responding clones were detected in pre-infection memory, suggesting pre-existing cross-reactive memory T cells joined the SARS-CoV-2 response. Contracting CD4+ clones turned up mainly in the CM and EM memory subsets, whereas EMRA was where CD8+ clones were enriched. From day 15 to 85, contracting clones showed balanced CD4/CD8 phenotypes, whereas a second wave of clones that expanded from day 15 to 37 leaned towards CD4+.

The sequenced sample consisted of PBMCs or a T cell subset sorted from them (not recorded which). This clonotype originated in a man younger than 35 who had mild COVID-19 (a few samples of this study predate the infection). The sample titles of this study are shuffled in the database, so cell type and time point are left out; the donor was told from shared clones.

CDR3 reads: CARPFEGTENPGYTF. The DNA is TGTGCCAGGCCCTTTGAAGGGACAGAAAACCCCGGCTACACCTTC. This receptor chain uses TRBV28 and TRBJ1-2; 7 central bases correspond to TRBD1. From cysteine to phenylalanine, the CDR3 is 15 amino acids long. Kept here is only the CDR3 DNA, which spans 45 bases and is read in frame from base 1. CDR1 and CDR2, looked up from the germline V gene, are MDHEN and SYDVKM. Ends trimmed: V by 9 bases, J by 8 bases; bases unmatched to a gene: 18.